This TCR beta chain was captured in a study of T-cell memory formation after mild COVID-19. V dropped 3 bases and J dropped 3; count of bases not matched to a gene: 5. In germline, CDR1 is SGHDT, CDR2 YYEEEE. This CDR3 comprises 14 residues. TCRdb reanalysed the 5' RACE reads using MiXCR and keeps one entry per CDR3 protein. The table has about 140,000 distinct CDR3 sequences, roughly 15% seen once; the top ten hold around an eighth. This chain uses TRBV5-6 with TRBJ2-7; 8 bases align to TRBD2. This TCR came from an adult woman who had mild COVID-19 (a few samples of this study predate the infection). Cell type and time point are not known. What was sequenced was PBMCs or a T cell subset sorted from them (not recorded which). The DNA for the CDR3 is TGTGCCAGCAGCTGGGACGGGGGGGGCTACGAGCAGTACTTC. This encodes CASSWDGGGYEQYF.